This entry lists 10 T cell receptor beta chains sequenced from one sample in a study of long-term antiretroviral therapy in people with HIV. Running of the v3.0 immunoSEQ assay took place at survey level. Sequenced by immunoSEQ multiplex PCR; TCRdb stores in-frame clones only, minus some. This sample has 30,000 to 40,000 clones, with around nine tenths found just once. Sequences were derived from unsorted PBMCs, sampled just before starting antiretroviral therapy. Source of these receptors: a woman younger than 30 with HIV.

The V call is TRBV14, the J call TRBJ2-3; no firm D call. V shed 3 bases and J shed 6 bases, with 7 bases lying between them. The CDR3 is made up of 12 amino acids. Germline CDR1 and CDR2: SGHDN and FVKESK. The CDR3 reads CASSQGLDTQYF. The DNA of the CDR3 is TGTGCCAGCAGCCAGGGGTTGGATACGCAGTATTTT. The variable domain in full, completed from reference TRBV14 and TRBJ2-3, reads EAGVTQFPSHSVIEKGQTVTLRCDPISGHDNLYWYRRVMGKEIKFLLHFVKESKQDESGMPNNRFLAERTGGTYSTLKVQPAELEDSGVYFCASSQGLDTQYFGPGTRLTVL.

This rearrangement joins TRBV7-2 to TRBJ1-5; 8 bases are shared with TRBD1. The CDR3 sequence is 16 residues long. V lost 2 bases and J lost 6; bases outside the gene matches: 9. The germline CDR1 and CDR2 sequences are SGHTA and FQGNSA. The CDR3 is CASSLSQGAVAQPQHF. The CDR3 coding sequence is TGTGCCAGCAGCTTAAGTCAGGGGGCGGTCGCTCAGCCCCAGCATTTT.

The rearrangement links TRBV4-1 to TRBJ1-2; possibly TRBD1 for D (5 bases). This CDR3 has 16 amino acids. In germline, CDR1 is MGHRA, CDR2 YSYEKL. Trimming stripped 5 bases from V and 3 bases from J, with 19 bases between. In DNA, the CDR3 is TGCGCCAGCAGCGCCCGAACCGGGACGCGGGACTATGGCTACACCTTC. Its protein is CASSARTGTRDYGYTF.

J is TRBJ1-1 and V is TRBV5-4, with D unclear. Germline V gene sequence: CDR1 SGHNT, CDR2 YYREEE (reference sequence). The CDR3 sequence is 15 residues long. The V gene lost 2 bases and the J gene lost 1 base, with 12 bases spanning the gap. CDR3 nucleotide sequence: TGTGCCAGCAGCTTAAGGACCCGGCCGAACACTGAAGCTTTCTTT. Amino acid sequence: CASSLRTRPNTEAFF.

The rearrangement uses TRBV19 and TRBJ2-2, with a weak D call TRBD1 (7 bases). The V and J ends lost 2 bases and 5 bases respectively, with 15 bases between them. This CDR3 region has 16 residues. The germline V gene encodes CDR1 LNHDA and CDR2 SQIVND (reference sequence). The CDR3 DNA sequence: TGTGCCAGTAGTATAAGGGGGGACAGATGGACCGGGGAGCTGTTTTTT. Residues: CASSIRGDRWTGELFF.

The chain joins TRBV14 to TRBJ1-2; possible D gene TRBD1, 6 bases. Germline V lookup: CDR1 SGHDN, CDR2 FVKESK. Trimming left V 0 bases short and J 5 bases short, with 13 bases between. The length of the CDR3 is 15 residues. The DNA for the CDR3 is TGTGCCAGCAGCCAAGATCAGGGGAAAACTTATGGCTACACCTTC. Translated: CASSQDQGKTYGYTF.

V usage is TRBV5-1 and J usage is TRBJ2-2, with TRBD2 identical over 8 bases. There are 17 residues in the CDR3. Trimming at V came to 0 bases and at J to 2 bases, leaving 6 bases not matched to a gene. Looked up from germline, CDR1 is SGHRS and CDR2 is YFSETQ. The CDR3 reads CASSLDYGRVNTGELFF. CDR3 in DNA: TGCGCCAGCAGCTTGGATTACGGGAGGGTTAACACCGGGGAGCTGTTTTTT.

The chain carries TRBV4-3 and TRBJ2-7; 10 positions match TRBD1. Germline V gene sequence: CDR1 LGHNA, CDR2 YSLEER. With V trimmed by 5 bases and J by 3 bases, 7 bases remained unmatched. This CDR3 contains 15 residues. The CDR3 is CASSVRGTGVYEQYF. The CDR3, as DNA: TGCGCCAGCAGCGTCAGGGGGACAGGGGTCTACGAGCAGTACTTC.

The gene calls are TRBV18 and TRBJ2-7, with D maybe TRBD2 (5 bases). Germline values: CDR1 KGHSH, CDR2 LQKENI. Trimming shortened V by 3 bases and J by 1 base, and 10 bases separated the two germline ends. The CDR3 contains 14 residues. CDR3 sequence reads: CASSPREQSYEQYF. CDR3 coding DNA: TGTGCCAGCTCACCGAGGGAACAATCCTACGAGCAGTACTTC.

The table lists this clone with a count of one. This CDR3 reads CASSLEFPGEADDEQYF. The CDR3 DNA sequence: TGCGCCAGCAGCTTGGAATTCCCAGGGGAGGCAGACGACGAGCAGTACTTC. The rearrangement uses TRBV5-1 and TRBJ2-7, with D perhaps given as TRBD1 or TRBD2 (6 bases each). Looked up from germline, CDR1 is SGHRS and CDR2 is YFSETQ. This CDR3 region has 17 residues. V was clipped by 0 bases and J by 5 bases, with 21 bases between them.